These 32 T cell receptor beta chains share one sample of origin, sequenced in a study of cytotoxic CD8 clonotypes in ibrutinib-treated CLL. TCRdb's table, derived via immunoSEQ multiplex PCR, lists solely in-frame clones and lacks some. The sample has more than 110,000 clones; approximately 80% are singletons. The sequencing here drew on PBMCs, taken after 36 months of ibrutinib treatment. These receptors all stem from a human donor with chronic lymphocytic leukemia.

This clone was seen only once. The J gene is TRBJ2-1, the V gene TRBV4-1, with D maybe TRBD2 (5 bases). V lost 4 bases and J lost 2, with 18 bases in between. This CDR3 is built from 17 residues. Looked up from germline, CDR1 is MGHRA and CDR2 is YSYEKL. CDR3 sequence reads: CASSPHIVGVTYNEQFF. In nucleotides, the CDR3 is TGCGCCAGCAGCCCCCATATAGTGGGAGTTACCTACAATGAGCAGTTCTTC.

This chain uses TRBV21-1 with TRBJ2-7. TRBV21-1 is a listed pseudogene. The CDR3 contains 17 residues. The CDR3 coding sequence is TGTGCCAGCAGCAAAGGAGGACCCCTAGTTTGCACCTACGAGCAGTACTTC. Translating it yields CASSKGGPLVCTYEQYF.

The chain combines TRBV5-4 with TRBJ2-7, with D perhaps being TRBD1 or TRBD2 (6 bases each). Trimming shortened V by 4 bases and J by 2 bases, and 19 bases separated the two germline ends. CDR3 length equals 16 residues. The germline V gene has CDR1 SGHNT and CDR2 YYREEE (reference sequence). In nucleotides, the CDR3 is TGTGCCAGCAGCGGACAGAAATCCGGGAGTGCCTACGAGCAGTACTTC. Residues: CASSGQKSGSAYEQYF. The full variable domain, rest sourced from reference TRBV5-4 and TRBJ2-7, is ETGVTQSPTHLIKTRGQQVTLRCSSQSGHNTVSWYQQALGQGPQFIFQYYREEENGRGNFPPRFSGLQFPNYSSELNVNALELDDSALYLCASSGQKSGSAYEQYFGPGTRLTVT.

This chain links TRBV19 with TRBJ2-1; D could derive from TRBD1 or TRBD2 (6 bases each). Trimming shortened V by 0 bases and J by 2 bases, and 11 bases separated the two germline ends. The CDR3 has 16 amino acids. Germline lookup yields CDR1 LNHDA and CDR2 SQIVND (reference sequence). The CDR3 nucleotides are TGTGCCAGTAGTATAGATATGGGGGGCACCTACAATGAGCAGTTCTTC. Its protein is CASSIDMGGTYNEQFF.

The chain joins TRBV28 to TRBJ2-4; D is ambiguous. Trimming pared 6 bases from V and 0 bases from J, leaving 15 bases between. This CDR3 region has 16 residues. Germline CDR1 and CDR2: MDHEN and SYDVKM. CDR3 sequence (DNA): TGTGCCAGCAGCACACGCCTCAGAGTAGCCAAAAACATTCAGTACTTC. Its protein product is CASSTRLRVAKNIQYF.

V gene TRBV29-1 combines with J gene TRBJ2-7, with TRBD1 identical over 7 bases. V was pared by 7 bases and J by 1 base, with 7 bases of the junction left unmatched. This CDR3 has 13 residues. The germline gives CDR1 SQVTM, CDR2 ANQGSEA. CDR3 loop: CSARQGGSYEQYF. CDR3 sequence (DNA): TGCAGCGCGAGACAGGGCGGGTCCTACGAGCAGTACTTC.

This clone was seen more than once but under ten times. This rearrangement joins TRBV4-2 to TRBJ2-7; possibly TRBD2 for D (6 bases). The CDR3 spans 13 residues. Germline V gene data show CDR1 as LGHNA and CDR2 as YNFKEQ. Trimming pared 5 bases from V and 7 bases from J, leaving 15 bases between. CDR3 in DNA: TGTGCCAGCAGCGTGCGGGGCGAGGAGGAGCAGTACTTC. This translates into CASSVRGEEEQYF.

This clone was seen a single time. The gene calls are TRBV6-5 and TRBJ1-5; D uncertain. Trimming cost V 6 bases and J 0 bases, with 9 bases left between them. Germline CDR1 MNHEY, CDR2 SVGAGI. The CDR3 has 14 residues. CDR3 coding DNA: TGTGCCAGCAGGGTCTCTATTAGCAATCAGCCCCAGCATTTT. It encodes CASRVSISNQPQHF.

The CDR3 sequence: CASRDRVTDTQYF. CDR3 sequence (DNA): TGTGCCAGCAGGGACAGGGTAACAGATACGCAGTATTTT. V usage is TRBV25-1 and J usage is TRBJ2-3, with 8 bases that match TRBD1. Per germline, CDR1 MGHDK and CDR2 SYGVNS. The CDR3 runs to 13 residues. Unmatched junction bases numbered 2, after V lost 6 bases and J lost 3 bases.

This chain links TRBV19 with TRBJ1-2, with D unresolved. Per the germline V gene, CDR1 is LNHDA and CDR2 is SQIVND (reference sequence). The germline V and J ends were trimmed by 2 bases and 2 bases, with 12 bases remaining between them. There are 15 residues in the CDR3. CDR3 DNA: TGTGCCAGTAGTATAACTACATACTCCAACTATGGCTACACCTTC. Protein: CASSITTYSNYGYTF.

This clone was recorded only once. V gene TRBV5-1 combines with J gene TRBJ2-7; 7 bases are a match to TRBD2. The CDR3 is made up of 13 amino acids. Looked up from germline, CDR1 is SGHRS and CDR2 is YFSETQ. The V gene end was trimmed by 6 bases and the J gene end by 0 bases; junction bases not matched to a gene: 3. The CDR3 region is CASTIAGSYEQYF. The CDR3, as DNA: TGCGCCAGCACAATAGCGGGCTCCTACGAGCAGTACTTC.

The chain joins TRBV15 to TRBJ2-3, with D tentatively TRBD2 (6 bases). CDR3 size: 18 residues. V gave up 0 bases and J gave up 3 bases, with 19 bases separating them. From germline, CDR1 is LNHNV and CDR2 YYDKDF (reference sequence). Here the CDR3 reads CATSREFPLADWTDTQYF. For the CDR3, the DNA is TGTGCCACCAGCAGAGAATTCCCCTTAGCGGACTGGACAGATACGCAGTATTTT.

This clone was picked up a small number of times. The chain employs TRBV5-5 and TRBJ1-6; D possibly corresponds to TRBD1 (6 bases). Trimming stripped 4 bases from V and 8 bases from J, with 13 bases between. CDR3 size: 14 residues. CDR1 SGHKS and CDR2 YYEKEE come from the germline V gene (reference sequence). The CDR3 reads CASSPQGRDSPLHF. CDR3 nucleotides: TGTGCCAGCAGCCCCCAGGGGCGGGATTCACCCCTCCACTTT.

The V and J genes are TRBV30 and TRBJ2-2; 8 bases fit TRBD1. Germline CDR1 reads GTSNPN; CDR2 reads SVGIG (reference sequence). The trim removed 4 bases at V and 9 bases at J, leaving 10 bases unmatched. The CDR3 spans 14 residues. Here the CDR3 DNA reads TGTGCCTGGAACTTCCGGACAGGGCGAAGGGAGCTGTTTTTT. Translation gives CAWNFRTGRRELFF. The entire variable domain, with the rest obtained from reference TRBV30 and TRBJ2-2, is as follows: SQTIHQWPATLVQPVGSPLSLECTVEGTSNPNLYWYRQAAGRGLQLLFYSVGIGQISSEVPQNLSASRPQDRQFILSSKKLLLSDSGFYLCAWNFRTGRRELFFGEGSRLTVL.

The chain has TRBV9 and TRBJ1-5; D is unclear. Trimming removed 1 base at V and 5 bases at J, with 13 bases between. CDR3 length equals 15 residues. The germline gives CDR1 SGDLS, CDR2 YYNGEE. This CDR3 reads CASSVTAQKYQPQHF. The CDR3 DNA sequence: TGTGCCAGCAGCGTAACCGCCCAAAAGTATCAGCCCCAGCATTTT.

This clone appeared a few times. The CDR3 loop reads CASSLGVPGWTGVTDTQYF. The CDR3 DNA follows: TGTGCCAGCAGCTTAGGGGTGCCGGGTTGGACAGGGGTCACAGATACGCAGTATTTT. The chain has TRBV7-6 and TRBJ2-3; 9 bases line up with TRBD1. Germline values: CDR1 SGHVS, CDR2 FNYEAQ. This CDR3 contains 19 residues. V trimming: 1 base; J trimming: 2 bases; junction bases outside the gene matches: 13.

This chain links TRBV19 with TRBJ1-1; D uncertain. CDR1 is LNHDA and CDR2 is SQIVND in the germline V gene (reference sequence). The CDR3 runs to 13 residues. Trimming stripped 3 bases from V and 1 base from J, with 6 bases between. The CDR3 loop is CASSITPNTEAFF. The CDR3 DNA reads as TGTGCCAGTAGTATCACCCCGAACACTGAAGCTTTCTTT.

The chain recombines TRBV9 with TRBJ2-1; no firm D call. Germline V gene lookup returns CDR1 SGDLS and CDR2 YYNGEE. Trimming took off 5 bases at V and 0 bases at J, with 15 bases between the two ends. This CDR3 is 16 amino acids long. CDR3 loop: CASSAVRGSSYNEQFF. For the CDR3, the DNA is TGTGCCAGCAGTGCTGTACGTGGCAGCTCCTACAATGAGCAGTTCTTC.

The CDR3: CASSLLVGGAGEQFF. CDR3 bases: TGTGCCAGCAGTTTATTGGTCGGGGGGGCTGGTGAGCAGTTCTTC. The chain uses TRBV28 and TRBJ2-1, with 8 nucleotides matching TRBD2. Per germline, CDR1 MDHEN and CDR2 SYDVKM. J gave up 9 bases and V 1 base, and 8 bases lay outside the gene matches. This CDR3 has 15 residues.

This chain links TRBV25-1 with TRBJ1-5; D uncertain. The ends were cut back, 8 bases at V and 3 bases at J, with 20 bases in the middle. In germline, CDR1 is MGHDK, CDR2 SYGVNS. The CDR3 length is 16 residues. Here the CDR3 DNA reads TGTGCCAGCGGCGTGCTAGGGCCCCCTCTCAATCAGCCCCAGCATTTT. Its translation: CASGVLGPPLNQPQHF.

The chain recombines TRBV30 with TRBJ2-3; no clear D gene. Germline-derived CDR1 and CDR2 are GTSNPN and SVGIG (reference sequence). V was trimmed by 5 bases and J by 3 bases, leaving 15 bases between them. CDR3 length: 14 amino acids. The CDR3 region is CAWARWGLTDTQYF. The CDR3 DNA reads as TGTGCCTGGGCAAGGTGGGGTCTGACAGATACGCAGTATTTT.

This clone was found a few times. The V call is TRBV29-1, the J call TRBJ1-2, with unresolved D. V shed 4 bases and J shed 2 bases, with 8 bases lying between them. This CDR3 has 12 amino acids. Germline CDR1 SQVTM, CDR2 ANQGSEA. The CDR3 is CSVGRENYGYTF. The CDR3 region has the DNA TGCAGCGTTGGGCGGGAAAACTATGGCTACACCTTC.

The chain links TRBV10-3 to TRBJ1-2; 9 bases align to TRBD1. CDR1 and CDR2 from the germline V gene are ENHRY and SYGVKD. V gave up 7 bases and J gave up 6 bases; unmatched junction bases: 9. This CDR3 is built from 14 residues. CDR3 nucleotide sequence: TGTGCCATCACTCTGGGACAGGGATCGAATGGCTACACCTTC. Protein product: CAITLGQGSNGYTF.

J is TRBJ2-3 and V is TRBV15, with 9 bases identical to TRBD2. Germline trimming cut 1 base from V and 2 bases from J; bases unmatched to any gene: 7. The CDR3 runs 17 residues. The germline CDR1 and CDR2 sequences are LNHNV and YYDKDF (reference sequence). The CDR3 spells CATSRALAGPYTDTQYF. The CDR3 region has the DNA TGTGCCACCAGCAGAGCGCTAGCGGGACCTTACACAGATACGCAGTATTTT.

The CDR3 sequence: CAWVGAGPEGSYTF. CDR3 nucleotide sequence: TGTGCCTGGGTGGGCGCAGGGCCAGAGGGGAGCTACACCTTC. This chain joins TRBV30 and TRBJ1-2; D is possibly TRBD1 (5 bases). Trimming cost V 5 bases and J 9 bases, with 22 bases left between them. The CDR3 runs 14 residues. The germline V gene encodes CDR1 GTSNPN and CDR2 SVGIG (reference sequence).

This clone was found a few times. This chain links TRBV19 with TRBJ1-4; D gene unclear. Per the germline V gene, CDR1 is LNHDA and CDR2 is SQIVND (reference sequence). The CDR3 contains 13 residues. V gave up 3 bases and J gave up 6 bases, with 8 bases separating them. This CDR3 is CASSIVLDEKLFF. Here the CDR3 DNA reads TGTGCCAGTAGTATTGTCCTCGATGAAAAACTGTTTTTT.

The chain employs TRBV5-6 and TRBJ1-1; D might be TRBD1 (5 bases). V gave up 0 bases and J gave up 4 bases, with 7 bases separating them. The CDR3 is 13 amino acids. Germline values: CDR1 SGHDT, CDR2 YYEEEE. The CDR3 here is CASSLAGVTEAFF. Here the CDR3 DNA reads TGTGCCAGCAGCTTGGCGGGGGTCACTGAAGCTTTCTTT.

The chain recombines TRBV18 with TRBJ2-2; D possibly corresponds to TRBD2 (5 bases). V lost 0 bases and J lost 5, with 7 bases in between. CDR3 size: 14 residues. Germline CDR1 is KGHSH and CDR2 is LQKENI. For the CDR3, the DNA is TGTGCCAGCTCACCACCGTGGAGGACCGGGGAGCTGTTTTTT. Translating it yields CASSPPWRTGELFF.

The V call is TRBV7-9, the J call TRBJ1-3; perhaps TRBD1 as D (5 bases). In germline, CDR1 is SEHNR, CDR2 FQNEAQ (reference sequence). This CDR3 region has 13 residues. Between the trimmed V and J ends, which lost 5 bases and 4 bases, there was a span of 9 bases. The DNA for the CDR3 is TGTGCCAGCAGCGTCGAGGGGGGAAACACCATATATTTT. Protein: CASSVEGGNTIYF. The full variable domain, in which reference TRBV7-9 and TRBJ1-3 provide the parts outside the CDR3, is DTGVSQNPRHKITKRGQNVTFRCDPISEHNRLYWYRQTLGQGPEFLTYFQNEAQLEKSRLLSDRFSAERPKGSFSTLEIQRTEQGDSAMYLCASSVEGGNTIYFGEGSWLTVV.

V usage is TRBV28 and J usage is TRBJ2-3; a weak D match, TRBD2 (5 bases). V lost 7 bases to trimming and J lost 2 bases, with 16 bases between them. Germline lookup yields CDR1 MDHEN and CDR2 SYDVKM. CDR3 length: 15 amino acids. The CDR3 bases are TGTGCCAGCACCCGGACTGATAGACACACAGATACGCAGTATTTT. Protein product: CASTRTDRHTDTQYF.

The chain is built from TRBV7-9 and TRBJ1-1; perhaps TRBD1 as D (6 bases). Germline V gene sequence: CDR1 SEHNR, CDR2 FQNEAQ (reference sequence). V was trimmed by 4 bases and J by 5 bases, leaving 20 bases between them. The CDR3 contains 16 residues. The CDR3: CASSYSIGRGVTEAFF. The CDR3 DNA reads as TGTGCCAGCAGCTACTCCATTGGCAGGGGAGTAACTGAAGCTTTCTTT. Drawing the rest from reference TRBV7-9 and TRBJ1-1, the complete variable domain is DTGVSQNPRHKITKRGQNVTFRCDPISEHNRLYWYRQTLGQGPEFLTYFQNEAQLEKSRLLSDRFSAERPKGSFSTLEIQRTEQGDSAMYLCASSYSIGRGVTEAFFGQGTRLTVV.

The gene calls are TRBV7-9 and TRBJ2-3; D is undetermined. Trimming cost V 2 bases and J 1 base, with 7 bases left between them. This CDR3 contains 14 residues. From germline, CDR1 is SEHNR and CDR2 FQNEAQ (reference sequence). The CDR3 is CASSLSTRTDTQYF. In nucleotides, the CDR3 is TGTGCCAGCAGCTTATCTACCCGCACAGATACGCAGTATTTT.